The T cell receptor beta chain under discussion was sequenced for a study of shared clonotypes between healthy human individuals. V was trimmed by 4 bases and J by 9 bases, leaving 22 bases between them. Germline lookup yields CDR1 MDHEN and CDR2 SYDVKM. The CDR3 loop spans 15 amino acids. Assay execution proceeded at the deep level. In the original workflow: ImmunoSEQ supplied junction-only sequences lacking quality scores, so filtering was different. Profiled with immunoSEQ multiplex PCR; TCRdb holds only in-frame clones, not every one. That table supplies the V and J calls and clone size; D and trimming were determined from the DNA. The sample lists 2 million to 3 million clones, 90% to 95% occurring once. About this clone: Its antigen is unknown.

Points from the study as a whole: The expectation was that sequencing depth would affect clonotype sharing among donors. Generation probabilities were higher for clonotypes shared across all four sorted-subset donors than for unshared ones.

This TCR derives from a man in his late teens or twenties in good health. Some clones in this sample may be carry-over from other donors' samples. Sequenced sample: naive CD4+ T cells from PBMCs. Subset here: CD45RA+ positively selected. The gene calls are TRBV28 and TRBJ2-7, with D uncertain. The CDR3 DNA sequence: TGTGCCAGCAGTTCCCTCCGTGGACGGCCTCTCGGGCAGTACTTC. Protein: CASSSLRGRPLGQYF.